The 27 T cell receptor beta chains listed next were all sequenced from one sample in a study of T cell responses to AZD1222 COVID-19 vaccine. Sequencing used immunoSEQ multiplex PCR; TCRdb keeps in-frame clones, though not all of them. This sample has around 120,000 clones; approximately 90% occur once, and the top ten carry just over 7%. The sequencing here drew on peripheral blood, taken on day 0 of AZD1222 vaccination. Receptor source: an adult in good health.

This clone has just a few counts. V usage is TRBV28 and J usage is TRBJ1-2, with 12 bases identical to TRBD1. With V trimmed by 4 bases and J by 7 bases, 7 bases remained unmatched. Germline assignment: CDR1 MDHEN and CDR2 SYDVKM. There are 15 residues in the CDR3. CDR3: CASSSPGQGAPGYTF. The DNA of the CDR3 is TGTGCCAGCAGTTCCCCGGGACAGGGGGCGCCTGGCTACACCTTC.

This clone is a singleton in its sample. The chain couples TRBV5-6 to TRBJ1-6, with a possible D match to TRBD1 (5 bases). The CDR3 has 15 residues. Looked up from germline, CDR1 is SGHDT and CDR2 is YYEEEE. The V end was cut by 4 bases, the J end by 7 bases, with 15 bases between. The CDR3 sequence is CASSQGPYENSPLHF. The CDR3 region has the DNA TGTGCCAGCAGCCAGGGCCCTTACGAGAATTCACCCCTCCACTTT.

The chain recombines TRBV6-2 or TRBV6-3 with TRBJ1-1, with D unresolved. The V end was cut by 2 bases, the J end by 8 bases, with 9 bases between. This CDR3 is built from 12 residues. Germline V gives CDR1 MNHEY, CDR2 SVGEGT. This chain's CDR3 is CASSYPEDEAFF. CDR3 nucleotide sequence: TGTGCCAGCAGTTACCCCGAGGACGAAGCTTTCTTT.

J is TRBJ1-4 and V is TRBV6-1, with TRBD1 identical over 7 bases. The CDR3 loop spans 13 amino acids. The germline V gene has CDR1 MNHNS and CDR2 SASEGT. V was clipped by 2 bases and J by 8 bases; unmatched bases: 2. The CDR3 DNA reads TGTGCCAGCAGTGAAAAAGGGGGCGAAAAACTGTTTTTT. Protein product: CASSEKGGEKLFF.

The chain recombines TRBV5-1 with TRBJ1-4, with D tentatively TRBD1 (6 bases). Germline CDR1 reads SGHRS; CDR2 reads YFSETQ. The CDR3 spans 14 residues. The V and J ends lost 7 bases and 3 bases respectively, with 13 bases between them. CDR3: CASSDGQPNEKLFF. The CDR3 DNA reads as TGCGCCAGCTCCGACGGACAGCCTAATGAAAAACTGTTTTTT.

This chain joins TRBV28 and TRBJ1-2; 7 bases align to TRBD1. CDR1 MDHEN and CDR2 SYDVKM come from the germline V gene. V dropped 4 bases and J dropped 4; count of bases not matched to a gene: 9. The CDR3 contains 15 residues. The CDR3 DNA is TGTGCCAGCAGTTCATCGGGACAGCCTTCCTATGGCTACACCTTC. Translated: CASSSSGQPSYGYTF.

The genes are TRBV24-1 and TRBJ1-4, with 9 bases aligning to TRBD1. Germline lookup yields CDR1 KGHDR and CDR2 SFDVKD. The CDR3 loop spans 14 amino acids. Trimming took 10 bases from V and 4 from J; bases not matched to a gene: 6. The CDR3 is CATPVGQGNEKLFF. The CDR3 region has the DNA TGTGCCACTCCCGTGGGACAGGGTAATGAAAAACTGTTTTTT.

This clone was detected a few times. The chain combines TRBV5-1 with TRBJ2-6; D is possibly TRBD2 (5 bases). With 0 bases removed from V and 0 bases from J, the gap between germline ends came to 7 bases. Germline V gives CDR1 SGHRS, CDR2 YFSETQ. CDR3 length equals 16 residues. The CDR3: CASSLVGSSGANVLTF. The CDR3 coding sequence is TGCGCCAGCAGCTTGGTGGGGAGCTCTGGGGCCAACGTCCTGACTTTC.

Remarks on this clone: Other DNA sequences from this sample encode an identical CDR3 as well. This chain uses TRBV18 with TRBJ1-3; D unclear. The germline V gene has CDR1 KGHSH and CDR2 LQKENI. The CDR3 spans 15 residues. V lost 0 bases and J 0 bases, leaving 6 bases between the germline ends. CDR3 nucleotide sequence: TGTGCCAGCTCACCACCGGGCAGCTCTGGAAACACCATATATTTT. Translated, it gives CASSPPGSSGNTIYF.

The chain has TRBV12-3 or TRBV12-4 and TRBJ1-6; D remains unclear. The length of the CDR3 is 13 residues. Trimming pared 0 bases from V and 7 bases from J, leaving 4 bases between. The CDR3 protein is CASSLALNSPLHF. The CDR3 DNA reads TGTGCCAGCAGTTTAGCTCTGAATTCACCCCTCCACTTT.

About this clone: This specimen includes other DNA sequences encoding the same CDR3. V usage is TRBV9 and J usage is TRBJ2-7; TRBD2 aligns across 11 bases. The CDR3 loop spans 15 amino acids. V trimming: 0 bases; J trimming: 4 bases; junction bases outside the gene matches: 3. Germline loops: CDR1 SGDLS, CDR2 YYNGEE. CDR3 coding DNA: TGTGCCAGCAGCGTAGGTACTAGCGGGAGTTACGAGCAGTACTTC. Translation gives CASSVGTSGSYEQYF.

The J gene is TRBJ1-5, the V gene TRBV19; D not resolved. The V end lost 2 bases, the J end lost 7 bases, and 9 bases lay between the germline ends. The CDR3 spans 13 residues. The germline V gene has CDR1 LNHDA and CDR2 SQIVND (reference sequence). The CDR3 nucleotides read TGTGCCAGTAGTATAACAGACGGGCAGCCCCAGCATTTT. It encodes CASSITDGQPQHF.

The CDR3 region is CASTISRPGQGAGNTIYF. CDR3 in DNA: TGTGCCAGCACAATTAGCCGCCCGGGACAGGGGGCCGGAAACACCATATATTTT. The chain couples TRBV11-2 to TRBJ1-3; 12 positions agree with TRBD1. The CDR3 covers 18 residues. The germline gives CDR1 SGHAT, CDR2 FQNNGV. Trimming removed 7 bases from V and 4 bases from J; junction bases left unmatched: 14.

This sequence joins TRBV27 and TRBJ2-1; TRBD2 aligns across 9 bases. This CDR3 has 16 amino acids. Per germline, CDR1 MNHEY and CDR2 SMNVEV (reference sequence). With V trimmed by 3 bases and J by 1 base, 4 bases remained unmatched. The CDR3 sequence is CASSFLAGPSYNEQFF. CDR3 coding DNA: TGTGCCAGCAGTTTCCTAGCGGGACCATCCTACAATGAGCAGTTCTTC.

V gene TRBV9 combines with J gene TRBJ1-1, with no clear D. Germline CDR1 is SGDLS and CDR2 is YYNGEE. The germline V and J ends were trimmed by 4 bases and 4 bases, with 17 bases remaining between them. This CDR3 is 15 amino acids long. The CDR3 coding sequence is TGTGCCAGCAGCCTCGAAGATGGGAGAGTCACTGAAGCTTTCTTT. It is translated as CASSLEDGRVTEAFF.

This rearrangement joins TRBV18 to TRBJ2-1; 8 bases map to TRBD2. V lost 1 base and J lost 6; bases outside the gene matches: 5. Germline CDR1 and CDR2: KGHSH and LQKENI. The length of the CDR3 is 15 residues. The CDR3 DNA reads TGTGCCAGCTCACCACAAGGACTAGCCGGCAATGAGCAGTTCTTC. Translated, it gives CASSPQGLAGNEQFF.

The rearrangement links TRBV4-3 to TRBJ1-3; D is perhaps TRBD1 (5 bases). The CDR3 runs 15 residues. The V end lost 4 bases, the J end lost 2 bases, and 12 bases lay between the germline ends. In germline, CDR1 is LGHNA, CDR2 YSLEER. The CDR3 coding sequence is TGCGCCAGCAGCCCAAGAGGGGAGCCTGGAAACACCATATATTTT. Its translation: CASSPRGEPGNTIYF.

The V call is TRBV7-2, the J call TRBJ2-7; 8 bases map to TRBD2. Looked up from germline, CDR1 is SGHTA and CDR2 is FQGNSA. The CDR3 has 13 amino acids. The J segment lost 5 bases and the V segment lost 4 bases, leaving 4 bases of the junction unmatched. CDR3 nucleotide sequence: TGTGCCAGCAGCTCCCGGGGGGGCGACGAGCAGTACTTC. Translated: CASSSRGGDEQYF.

The chain joins TRBV27 to TRBJ2-3, with 7 bases matching TRBD1. The trim removed 8 bases at V and 1 base at J, leaving 0 bases unmatched. Germline V gene sequence: CDR1 MNHEY, CDR2 SMNVEV (reference sequence). The CDR3 is made up of 12 amino acids. In DNA form, the CDR3 reads TGTGCCAGCGGACAGGGCACAGATACGCAGTATTTT. It is translated as CASGQGTDTQYF.

The chain employs TRBV27 and TRBJ1-4, with TRBD1 identical over 11 bases. CDR1 and CDR2 (germline): MNHEY, SMNVEV (reference sequence). V lost 8 bases to trimming and J lost 2 bases; unmatched junction nucleotides: 1. This CDR3 contains 14 residues. The CDR3 coding sequence is TGTGCCAGCGGACAGGGGGCTACTAATGAAAAACTGTTTTTT. Translation: CASGQGATNEKLFF.

The chain recombines TRBV28 with TRBJ1-5, with 8 bases lining up with TRBD1. The CDR3 length is 15 residues. The germline V gene encodes CDR1 MDHEN and CDR2 SYDVKM. V dropped 3 bases and J dropped 6; count of bases not matched to a gene: 7. The CDR3 DNA reads TGTGCCAGCAGTTTCGGCCAGGGGGCCGGTCAGCCCCAGCATTTT. Translating it yields CASSFGQGAGQPQHF.

This chain connects TRBV9 to TRBJ1-1; TRBD1 matches 9 bases. The V gene's germline CDR1 is SGDLS and CDR2 YYNGEE. J lost 4 bases, V lost 2 bases, and 0 bases had no gene match. The CDR3 has 13 amino acids. For the CDR3, the DNA is TGTGCCAGCAGCGTGACAGGGGGCACTGAAGCTTTCTTT. Translated: CASSVTGGTEAFF.

V and J are TRBV14 and TRBJ2-1; weak D call: TRBD2 (6 bases). The CDR3 runs to 15 residues. The V and J ends lost 4 bases and 2 bases respectively, with 12 bases between them. The germline V gene has CDR1 SGHDN and CDR2 FVKESK. This chain's CDR3 is CASSPPGLTYNEQFF. In nucleotides, the CDR3 is TGTGCCAGCAGCCCCCCGGGACTCACCTACAATGAGCAGTTCTTC.

This sequence joins TRBV4-1 and TRBJ1-1; 9 nucleotides agree with TRBD1. Germline assignment: CDR1 MGHRA and CDR2 YSYEKL. V lost 5 bases to trimming and J lost 3 bases; unmatched junction nucleotides: 4. The length of the CDR3 is 14 residues. The CDR3 DNA reads TGCGCCAGCAGCACGGGACAGGGAGACACTGAAGCTTTCTTT. It is translated as CASSTGQGDTEAFF.

The gene calls are TRBV13 and TRBJ1-3, with 8 positions matching TRBD1. There are 18 residues in the CDR3. J was trimmed by 0 bases and V by 5 bases; bases with no gene match: 12. Germline loops: CDR1 PRHDT, CDR2 FYEKMQ (reference sequence). CDR3 sequence (DNA): TGTGCCAGCAGCCGCCCTGGGACAGGTTATGTCTCTGGAAACACCATATATTTT. Protein product: CASSRPGTGYVSGNTIYF.

V and J are TRBV4-2 and TRBJ2-3; D may correspond to TRBD1 or TRBD2 (5 bases each). CDR1 and CDR2 from the germline V gene are LGHNA and YNFKEQ. Trimming shortened V by 1 base and J by 6 bases, and 5 bases separated the two germline ends. This CDR3 has 12 residues. The CDR3 bases are TGTGCCAGCAGCCAAGGGGGGGATACGCAGTATTTT. Residues: CASSQGGDTQYF.

V usage is TRBV7-7 and J usage is TRBJ2-3; TRBD1 is a possible D gene (5 bases). The V end was cut by 0 bases, the J end by 2 bases, with 6 bases between. Germline values: CDR1 SSHAT, CDR2 FNYEAQ (reference sequence). This CDR3 spans 14 amino acids. CDR3 DNA: TGTGCCAGCAGCTTAGCAGGGGACACAGATACGCAGTATTTT. It encodes CASSLAGDTDTQYF.